These T cell receptor beta chains were read from a single sample in a study of identical twins. Each CDR3 protein is one row after TCRdb ran MiXCR on the 5' RACE reads. Here the sample spans roughly 1.6 million distinct CDR3 sequences, more than 30% being singletons. The specimen sequenced was cord blood. All receptors derive from a newborn girl in good health. The conserved cysteine and the conserved F or W are not part of the CDR3 here.

J gene,V gene,CDR3 protein
TRBJ2-5,TRBV10-3,AISDSTSGGEETQY
TRBJ2-5,TRBV2,ASSENREQKAQY
TRBJ1-5,TRBV27,ASSPGVGVPTFGQPQH
TRBJ2-1,TRBV5-1,ASSLRTSSDNEQF
TRBJ1-2,TRBV7-2,ASSLAGGVLDYGYT
TRBJ1-2,TRBV28,ASFPGQMFYGYT
TRBJ2-1,TRBV29-1,SVEDQSASYNEQF
TRBJ1-4,TRBV27,ASRKDRDGEKLF
TRBJ2-3,TRBV6-2/TRBV6-3,ASADPYPVPFTDTQY
TRBJ1-2,TRBV29-1,STRQGLNYGYT
TRBJ1-2,TRBV18,ASSPTGKDGYT
TRBJ1-5,TRBV7-6,ASSLGMTGPIMEPQH
TRBJ2-3,TRBV4-2,ASSQGQGGDTQY